This record concerns one TCR beta chain sequence. Data came from immunoSEQ multiplex PCR; TCRdb stores just in-frame clones and leaves some out. Among 78,000 or so clones, about 88% were seen once, and the ten largest hold around 5.7%. The CDR3 has 14 amino acids. Trimming shortened V by 3 bases and J by 5 bases, and 10 bases separated the two germline ends. Germline values: CDR1 LGHDT, CDR2 YNNKEL (reference sequence). The data were taken from a study of control samples from healthy donors and cancer patients. The chain couples TRBV3-1 (or the pseudogene TRBV3-2) to TRBJ2-2; no definite D call. Sequencing was performed on blood. The TCR originated in a woman between 45 and 60 years old in good health. This CDR3 is CASSHAADTGELFF. In DNA form, the CDR3 reads TGTGCCAGCAGCCACGCTGCGGATACCGGGGAGCTGTTTTTT.